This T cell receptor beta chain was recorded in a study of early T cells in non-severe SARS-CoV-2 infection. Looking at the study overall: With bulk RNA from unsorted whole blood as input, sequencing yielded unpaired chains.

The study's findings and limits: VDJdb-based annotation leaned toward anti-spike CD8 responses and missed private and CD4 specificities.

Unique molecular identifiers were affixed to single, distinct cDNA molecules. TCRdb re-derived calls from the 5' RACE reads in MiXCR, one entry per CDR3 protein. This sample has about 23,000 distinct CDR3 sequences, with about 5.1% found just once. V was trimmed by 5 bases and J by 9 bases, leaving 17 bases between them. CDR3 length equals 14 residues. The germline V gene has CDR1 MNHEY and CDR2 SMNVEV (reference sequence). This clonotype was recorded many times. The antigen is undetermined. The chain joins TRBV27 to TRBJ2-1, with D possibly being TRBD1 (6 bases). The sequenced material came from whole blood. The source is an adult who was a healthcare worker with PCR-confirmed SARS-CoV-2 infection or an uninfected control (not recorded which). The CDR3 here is CASSTKWDIGEQFF. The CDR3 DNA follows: TGTGCCAGCAGTACCAAGTGGGACATCGGTGAGCAGTTCTTC.